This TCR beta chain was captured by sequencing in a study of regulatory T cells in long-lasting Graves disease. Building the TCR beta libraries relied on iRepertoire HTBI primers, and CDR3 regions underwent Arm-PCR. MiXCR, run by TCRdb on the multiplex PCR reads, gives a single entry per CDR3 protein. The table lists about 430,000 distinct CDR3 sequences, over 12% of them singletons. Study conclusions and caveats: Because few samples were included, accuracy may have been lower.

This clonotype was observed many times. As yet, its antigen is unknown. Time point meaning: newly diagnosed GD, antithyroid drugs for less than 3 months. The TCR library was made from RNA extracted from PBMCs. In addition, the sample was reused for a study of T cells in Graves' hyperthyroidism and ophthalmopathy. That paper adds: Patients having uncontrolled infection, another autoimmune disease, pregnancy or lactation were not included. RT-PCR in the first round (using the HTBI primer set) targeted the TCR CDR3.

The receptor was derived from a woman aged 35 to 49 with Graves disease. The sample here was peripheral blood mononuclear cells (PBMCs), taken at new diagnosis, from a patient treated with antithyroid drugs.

The chain's CDR3 is CASRIYGTGNQPQHF. The CDR3 DNA is TGTGCCAGCAGGATTTACGGGACCGGTAATCAGCCCCAGCATTTT. This chain connects TRBV12-3 or TRBV12-4 to TRBJ1-5; perhaps TRBD1 as D (5 bases). The CDR3 length is 15 residues. Trimming took 6 bases from V and 4 from J, leaving 16 bases between them.